The 6 T cell receptor beta chains given below trace back to one sample, sequenced in a study of T cells in Graves' hyperthyroidism and ophthalmopathy. The source material, RNA transcripts, was used to amplify TCR beta CDR3 regions. HTBI primers were used for first-round RT-PCR of the TCR CDR3. One entry per CDR3 protein results from TCRdb running MiXCR on the multiplex PCR reads. The repertoire holds about 420,000 distinct CDR3 sequences, with around 15% as singletons. Sequencing was done on a sample of blood. All receptors come from a woman aged 18-30 years with Graves' hyperthyroidism.

A word on this clonotype: A read error may explain this, as a much larger clone is one base away. The chain uses TRBV30 and TRBJ2-2; unclear D gene. CDR1 GTSNPN and CDR2 SVGIG come from the germline V gene (reference sequence). CDR3 length: 11 amino acids. For the CDR3, the DNA is TGTCCCTGGAGTCGTACCGGGGAGCTGTTTTTT. It specifies CPWSRTGELFF.

The sample holds one count of this clonotype. This clone may be a read error of a much larger clone one base away. The chain employs TRBV5-1 and TRBJ2-1; TRBD1 matches 9 bases. The V segment lost 2 bases and the J segment 9 bases; nucleotides outside the gene matches: 6. This CDR3 spans 14 amino acids. From germline, CDR1 is SGHRS and CDR2 YFSETQ. This chain's CDR3 is CASSFGTGMAEQFF. DNA of the CDR3: TGCGCCAGCAGCTTCGGGACAGGGATGGCTGAGCAGTTCTTC.

The chain recombines TRBV4-1 with TRBJ1-4; no firm D call. The ends were cut back, 0 bases at V and 10 bases at J, with 21 bases in the middle. The CDR3 consists of 17 residues. Germline V gives CDR1 MGHRA, CDR2 YSYEKL. CDR3 nucleotides: TGCGCCAGCAGCCAAGATCAGTCGCGGCAGAACTATGCAAAACTGTTTTTT. Its translation: CASSQDQSRQNYAKLFF.

This clonotype was counted many times. This chain links TRBV12-3 or TRBV12-4 with TRBJ2-1; no clear D. The V gene lost 1 base and the J gene lost 9 bases, with 10 bases spanning the gap. This CDR3 has 13 residues. CDR3 region: CASSLVPAPEQFF. CDR3 bases: TGTGCCAGCAGTTTAGTTCCAGCGCCTGAGCAGTTCTTC.

This clonotype was detected many times. This sequence joins TRBV6-1 and TRBJ1-1; D is unclear. V was clipped by 3 bases and J by 6 bases, with 11 bases between them. The germline V gene encodes CDR1 MNHNS and CDR2 SASEGT. The CDR3 is 13 amino acids. The CDR3, as DNA: TGTGCCAGCAGTGATCGGCTAAGGTCTGAAGCTTTCTTT. Its translation is CASSDRLRSEAFF.

The CDR3 region has the DNA TGCGCCAGCAGCCAAGAGCAGGGTCTCAACGAGCAGTACTTC. Translating it yields CASSQEQGLNEQYF. This chain joins TRBV4-1 and TRBJ2-7, with D possibly matching TRBD1 (5 bases). The CDR3 contains 14 residues. Trimming removed 0 bases at V and 5 bases at J, with 11 bases between. Germline CDR1 MGHRA, CDR2 YSYEKL.